These T cell receptor beta chains were read from a single sample in a study of human T cells and chemical hapten exposure. TCRdb recomputed calls from the RACE reads with MiXCR, one row per CDR3 protein. Here the sample spans over 300,000 distinct CDR3 sequences, approximately 5.1% being singletons. The sample here was whole blood, taken in connection with sensitization to the hapten diphenylcyclopropenone (DPC). The receptor source for this set is a woman aged 45-65 years with alopecia areata. Some clones in this sample may be carry-over from other donors' samples. CDR3s include the opening cysteine and the closing phenylalanine or tryptophan. D genes are given only for firm matches. Not every row has a clone size; where given, it reads once, few, many or a size class.

v_call	d_call	clone_size	j_call	cdr3_aa	cdr3_nt
TRBV28	TRBD1	few	TRBJ2-7	CASSLTGLWYF	TGTGCCAGCAGCCTGACAGGGTTGTGGTACTTC
TRBV15	TRBD2	many	TRBJ2-4	CATSRDSTAGLAKNIQYF	TGTGCCACCAGCAGAGATAGTACAGCGGGGTTAGCCAAAAACATTCAGTACTTC
TRBV20-1	NA	few	TRBJ1-4	CSARDFGWDEKLFF	TGCAGTGCTAGAGATTTCGGGTGGGATGAAAAACTGTTTTTT
TRBV2	NA	many	TRBJ2-2	CASTPGTGELFF	TGTGCCAGCACCCCCGGCACCGGGGAGCTGTTTTTT
TRBV12-3/TRBV12-4	TRBD1	many	TRBJ2-1	CASSLGQGVSNEQFF	TGTGCCAGCAGCTTAGGACAGGGGGTGAGCAATGAGCAGTTCTTC
TRBV15	NA	many	TRBJ2-3	CATSRDESDTQYF	TGTGCCACCAGCAGAGATGAATCAGATACGCAGTATTTT
TRBV11-2	NA	NA	TRBJ1-2	CASSPGWGTASAGYTF	TGTGCCAGCAGCCCCGGTTGGGGGACTGCATCAGCTGGCTACACCTTC
TRBV7-9	NA	few	TRBJ2-2	CASSSAAENTGELFF	TGTGCCAGCAGCTCCGCAGCGGAGAACACCGGGGAGCTGTTTTTT
TRBV7-2	NA	NA	TRBJ1-1	CASSFSEGRTEAFF	TGTGCCAGCAGCTTCTCGGAGGGGCGGACTGAAGCTTTCTTT
TRBV14	NA	few	TRBJ2-3	CASSQEARYTDTQYF	TGTGCCAGCAGCCAAGAGGCCAGGTACACAGATACGCAGTATTTT
TRBV19	TRBD1	NA	TRBJ2-1	CASSPQTGVNEQFF	TGTGCCAGTAGTCCCCAGACAGGGGTAAATGAGCAGTTCTTC
TRBV10-3	NA	many	TRBJ1-5	CATRGGRVGQPQHF	TGTGCCACCCGGGGGGGGCGCGTCGGTCAGCCCCAGCATTTT
TRBV24-1	NA	NA	TRBJ2-1	CATSDQYNEQFF	TGTGCCACCAGTGATCAATACAATGAGCAGTTCTTC
TRBV13	NA	NA	TRBJ2-5	CASSEQGKETQYF	TGTGCCAGCAGTGAGCAGGGGAAAGAGACCCAGTACTTC
TRBV7-2	TRBD1	few	TRBJ2-3	CASTTGTGAGDTQYF	TGTGCCAGCACAACCGGGACAGGGGCAGGTGATACGCAGTATTTT
TRBV6-5	NA	many	TRBJ1-1	CASSYQGPTEAFF	TGTGCCAGCAGTTACCAGGGTCCCACTGAAGCTTTCTTT
TRBV5-1	TRBD1	many	TRBJ2-7	CASSRTGVGNEQYF	TGCGCCAGCAGCCGAACAGGGGTTGGTAACGAGCAGTACTTC